Listed below are T cell receptor beta chains from one sample, sequenced in a study of blood T cell repertoires in COVID-19. Produced via immunoSEQ multiplex PCR; TCRdb's table is partial and in-frame only. The repertoire holds about 120,000 clones, with 82% as singletons. What was sequenced was peripheral blood. The receptors originated from a woman in her 70s with acute or convalescent COVID-19. CDR3s include the opening cysteine and the closing phenylalanine or tryptophan. A D gene is named only where the DNA matches it firmly. Clone sizes are given selectively: once, few, many, or a class where the clone is expanded.

j_call clone_size v_call d_call cdr3_aa cdr3_nt
TRBJ1-2 NA TRBV29-1 NA CSVATSGVANYGYTF TGCAGCGTTGCTACCTCAGGGGTAGCTAACTATGGCTACACCTTC
TRBJ1-4 NA TRBV4-2 TRBD1 CASSQGRDRGGGEKLFF TGTGCCAGCAGCCAAGGCCGGGACAGGGGAGGTGGCGAAAAACTGTTTTTT
TRBJ1-2 NA TRBV2 TRBD1 CASNRDSYGYTF TGTGCCAGCAACCGGGACAGCTATGGCTACACCTTC
TRBJ1-1 NA TRBV23-1 TRBD1 CASKHTGGGREAFF TGCGCCAGCAAACACACAGGGGGGGGGCGCGAAGCTTTCTTT
TRBJ1-6 NA TRBV2 TRBD1 CAGTGHPGKSPLHF TGTGCCGGGACAGGGCACCCAGGGAAATCACCCCTCCACTTT
TRBJ1-2 NA TRBV30 TRBD1 CAWSPGQGDPNYGYTF TGTGCCTGGAGTCCGGGACAGGGAGATCCTAACTATGGCTACACCTTC
TRBJ1-1 NA TRBV3-1/TRBV3-2 NA CASSQDPRGAAEAFF TGTGCCAGCAGCCAAGATCCACGGGGGGCTGCTGAAGCTTTCTTT
TRBJ2-7 NA TRBV19 NA CASSTPGEGYEQYF TGTGCCAGTAGTACCCCGGGCGAGGGCTACGAGCAGTACTTC
TRBJ1-1 NA TRBV7-9 NA CASSLFAGQLGNTEAFF TGTGCCAGCAGCTTATTCGCAGGGCAGTTGGGGAACACTGAAGCTTTCTTT
TRBJ2-3 NA TRBV25-1 TRBD1 CASSPPGQGTDTQYF TGTGCCAGCAGTCCTCCGGGACAGGGGACAGATACGCAGTATTTT
TRBJ2-5 NA TRBV12-3/TRBV12-4 NA CASSIQGSETQYF TGTGCCAGCAGTATACAGGGTTCGGAGACCCAGTACTTC
TRBJ2-3 NA TRBV6-6 TRBD1 CASSVGQGRADTQYF TGTGCCAGCAGTGTCGGACAGGGTCGGGCAGATACGCAGTATTTT
TRBJ1-2 NA TRBV4-3 NA CASSLTGINGYTF TGCGCCAGCAGCCTTACAGGTATCAATGGCTACACCTTC
TRBJ1-2 NA TRBV7-2 NA CASSLVAGAKANYGYTF TGTGCCAGCAGCTTAGTAGCGGGGGCTAAAGCTAACTATGGCTACACCTTC
TRBJ1-5 few TRBV4-2 TRBD1 CASSQEAQGDQPQHF TGTGCCAGCAGCCAAGAAGCACAGGGGGACCAGCCCCAGCATTTT
TRBJ2-7 NA TRBV21-1 NA CASSKGSKASGEDYEQYF TGTGCCAGCAGCAAAGGGAGTAAGGCTAGCGGGGAGGATTACGAGCAGTACTTC
TRBJ1-1 once TRBV7-2 TRBD1 CASSLHRGAGTEAFF TGTGCCAGCAGCTTACACAGGGGCGCAGGCACTGAAGCTTTCTTT
TRBJ1-4 NA TRBV7-2 NA CASSLGAVGWEEKLFF TGTGCCAGCAGCTTGGGGGCTGTGGGGTGGGAGGAAAAACTGTTTTTT
TRBJ2-3 NA TRBV2 TRBD1 CASTPGGQGGTDTQYF TGTGCCAGCACCCCGGGGGGACAGGGGGGAACAGATACGCAGTATTTT
TRBJ1-1 few TRBV5-1 NA CASSPLTDRNTEAFF TGCGCCAGCAGCCCACTAACCGACAGGAACACTGAAGCTTTCTTT
TRBJ1-1 NA TRBV2 NA CASSEGSLNTEAFF TGTGCCAGCAGTGAGGGCAGCTTGAACACTGAAGCTTTCTTT
TRBJ2-2 NA TRBV7-3 NA CASSLTSGGNTGELFF TGTGCCAGCAGCTTAACGTCCGGGGGTAACACCGGGGAGCTGTTTTTT
TRBJ2-5 few TRBV5-1 TRBD2 CASSLGLAGSETQYF TGCGCCAGCAGTCTGGGACTAGCGGGGTCGGAGACCCAGTACTTC
TRBJ2-1 NA TRBV7-2 NA CASSLVRQGYSYNEQFF TGTGCCAGCAGCTTAGTTCGGCAGGGGTACTCCTACAATGAGCAGTTCTTC
TRBJ1-1 NA TRBV7-2 NA CASSLGRAAAFF TGTGCCAGCAGCTTAGGCAGGGCAGCAGCTTTCTTT
TRBJ1-2 NA TRBV6-6 NA CASSSSMTPNYGYTF TGTGCCAGCAGTTCTTCCATGACTCCTAACTATGGCTACACCTTC
TRBJ2-7 NA TRBV7-9 TRBD2 CASSRLPGGNEQYF TGTGCCAGCAGCCGCCTTCCGGGGGGGAACGAGCAGTACTTC
TRBJ2-7 NA TRBV2 NA CASSLNRQSYEQYF TGTGCCAGCAGTCTCAACCGACAGTCCTACGAGCAGTACTTC
TRBJ2-5 NA TRBV7-2 TRBD2 CASSQTSGGNQETQYF TGTGCCAGCAGCCAAACTAGCGGGGGGAACCAAGAGACCCAGTACTTC
TRBJ1-2 many TRBV27 NA CASSQTNYGYTF TGTGCCAGCAGTCAGACAAACTATGGCTACACCTTC
TRBJ2-1 NA TRBV19 TRBD2 CASSIGQRGGEQFF TGTGCCAGTAGTATAGGTCAGCGGGGGGGTGAGCAGTTCTTC
TRBJ2-5 NA TRBV7-8 TRBD2 CASSQTSGQETQYF TGTGCCAGCAGCCAAACTAGCGGGCAAGAGACCCAGTACTTC
TRBJ1-4 NA TRBV7-9 NA CASSPGTQGLGEKLFF TGTGCCAGCAGCCCCGGAACTCAGGGGTTGGGAGAAAAACTGTTTTTT
TRBJ1-3 once TRBV6-5 NA CASKRAGGNTIYF TGTGCCAGCAAGCGGGCAGGTGGAAACACCATATATTTT
TRBJ2-3 few TRBV30 NA CAWSGFSAQYF TGTGCCTGGAGTGGTTTCTCGGCGCAGTATTTT
TRBJ2-3 NA TRBV10-3 NA CAISAVAGTTDTQYF TGTGCCATCAGTGCGGTGGCGGGAACAACAGATACGCAGTATTTT
TRBJ2-1 NA TRBV7-2 TRBD2 CASSLASGAQGEQFF TGTGCCAGCAGCTTAGCTAGCGGGGCCCAGGGGGAGCAGTTCTTC
TRBJ2-6 NA TRBV19 TRBD1 CASSIAPGQALSGANVLTF TGTGCCAGTAGTATAGCGCCGGGACAGGCCCTCTCTGGGGCCAACGTCCTGACTTTC
TRBJ1-1 NA TRBV10-3 TRBD1 CAIKGQPNTEAFF TGTGCCATCAAGGGACAGCCGAACACTGAAGCTTTCTTT
TRBJ1-4 NA TRBV4-2 NA CASSQEVGEDEKLFF TGTGCCAGCAGCCAAGAGGTGGGGGAGGATGAAAAACTGTTTTTT
TRBJ1-5 NA TRBV7-2 NA CASSLGGNSNQPQHF TGTGCCAGCAGCTTGGGGGGGAATAGCAATCAGCCCCAGCATTTT
TRBJ2-7 NA TRBV18 NA CASSAAWGGDEQYF TGTGCCAGCTCAGCCGCGTGGGGGGGCGACGAGCAGTACTTC
TRBJ1-2 NA TRBV18 TRBD1 CASSELSGGLSYGYTF TGTGCCAGCTCAGAACTCTCAGGGGGCTTGAGCTATGGCTACACCTTC
TRBJ2-1 once TRBV30 TRBD2 CAWSVASGGGFF TGTGCCTGGAGTGTAGCTAGCGGGGGAGGGTTCTTC
TRBJ1-2 NA TRBV7-2 NA CASSSVQVWDGYTF TGTGCCAGCAGCTCGGTGCAGGTCTGGGATGGCTACACCTTC
TRBJ2-1 once TRBV4-1 TRBD2 CASSQQSGGQSRGQFF TGCGCCAGCAGCCAACAAAGCGGGGGCCAAAGCCGAGGGCAGTTCTTC
TRBJ2-7 few TRBV5-8 NA CASSGASGHHTEQYF TGTGCCAGCAGTGGGGCCTCGGGACACCATACCGAGCAGTACTTC
TRBJ1-1 once TRBV12-3/TRBV12-4 NA CASSFSFSEAFF TGTGCCAGCAGTTTTAGTTTTTCTGAAGCTTTCTTT
TRBJ1-6 NA TRBV9 NA CASSVAQESPLHF TGTGCCAGCAGCGTAGCTCAGGAATCACCCCTCCACTTT